What follows is one T cell receptor (beta chain) and its context. No antigen is known for it. One base away there is no much larger clone; base qualities are not given. Donors were healthy HIV-negative adults with no recently reported acute infections or vaccinations. All donors were Caucasian adults living in Nashville, Tennessee, USA. Magnetic negative selection was used to enrich CD4+ T cells, after which naive cells were positively selected on CD45RA and the negative fraction became the memory subset. Blood was collected by leukapheresis, and PBMCs were isolated by Ficoll-Histopaque density gradient centrifugation and then cryopreserved in liquid nitrogen vapor phase. Analytical flow cytometry was used to check the purity and quantity of every magnetically sorted T cell population. Genomic DNA was isolated from every sorted fraction and measured by UV absorbance on a Nanodrop 2000c. The germline V gene sets CDR1 to MGHRA and CDR2 to YSYEKL. The trim is 4 bases for V and 0 bases for J, with a gap of 15 bases between the germline ends. The CDR3 holds 16 amino acids from the cysteine to the phenylalanine. The kept DNA is CDR3 alone, 48 bases in frame from the first base.

The sample comes from a study of shared clonotypes between healthy human individuals (dated by TCRdb to 2018 to 2021). Looking at the study overall: The cohort comprised a couple of women and a few men aged 18 to 49 years. For each donor, CD4 naive and CD4 memory were each given three plates, CD8 naive was given two plates, and CD8 memory was given one plate. To estimate repertoire size and how much clonotype sharing occurs between individuals, the study deeply sequenced the blood TCR repertoires of a handful of healthy adults. Different laboratories and diverse techniques were used to prepare libraries and sequence TCR repertoires, to increase sequencing depth and limit assay-specific biases. Between about 0.94 and 8.9 billion PBMCs per donor were obtained by leukapheresis.

Study-wide conclusions, independent of this receptor: Pairwise subsampling led to the expectation that sequencing depth would affect the degree of clonotype sharing among donors. Sampling was restricted to blood, and TCR repertoires in tissues likely differ from the TCR repertoires found in blood. Across several donors, 5% to 6% of naive CD4, roughly 3.5% of naive CD8, approximately 2.5% of memory CD4, and approximately 0.4% of memory CD8 clonotypes were shared. The genetic and exposure-history diversity represented was limited by the small number of donors. Even with the large sequencing depth, rarefaction of the sorted-subset datasets indicated that sequencing was incomplete. Naive subsets generally had larger estimated clonotype richness than memory subsets. Clonotypes shared by all four sorted-subset donors showed higher generation probabilities than non-shared clonotypes.

TCR CDR3 regions were amplified from genomic DNA by multiplex PCR using the deep immunoSEQ assay. Extracted genomic DNA from each cell subset was spread evenly across all wells of several immunoSEQ 96-well plates, with each plate serving as a replicate. For sorted subsets, about 0.2 ug genomic DNA, equal to some 28,000 T cell genomes, was loaded into each replicate PCR. Purified libraries were quantified with a Qubit 3.0 fluorometer, sized on a Bioanalyzer 2100, and re-quantified with the KAPA Library Quantification kit. Every immunoSEQ 96-well plate was sequenced on a dedicated single-read 150-cycle Illumina NextSeq 550 flow cell. Per the original workflow: Because the immunoSEQ output included only junctional sequences and no quality scores, the filtering could not be the same as the filtering used for full-length reads. To assign V/J genes and CDR3, sequences were annotated against IMGT germline references using PyIR, a Python wrapper for IgBLAST v1.9. Reads were filtered out if the reads had weak V/J assignments (E-value above 1e-6), no CDR3, stop codons, out-of-frame junctions, or ambiguous translated residues. V3J clonotypes were defined as sequences sharing the same inferred V gene, J gene, and CDR3 amino acid sequence. Percentage overlap between repertoires was calculated by dividing the number of shared unique clonotypes by the size of the smaller repertoire. Repertoire richness was assessed with RTK rarefaction, the Chao1 estimator, and Recon v2.1 estimates of unobserved clonotypes. Generation probabilities for all TCRbeta clonotypes obtained by the gDNA method from a handful of donors were computed using OLGA. In TCRdb, the immuneACCESS table is reduced to in-frame sequences with V and J assigned. These tables do not hold every clone; where another copy was compared, an unresolved V gene accounts for under half, and the others remain unexplained. Clone size and the V and J calls come from that table; the DNA yielded D and trimming. This sample lists 600,000 to 700,000 clones; more than 70% were detected once. The ten largest clonotypes hold under 2% of the sample.

The sequence was obtained from a woman in her twenties or thirties in good health. The sequenced sample was memory CD4+ T cells sorted from blood. According to the study, the label for this sample's cell subset or site signals: CD45RA-negative fraction. The chain links TRBV4-1 with TRBJ1-1; too little of a D gene remains to name it. The CDR3 loop reads CASSPLPRKVNTEAFF. The DNA sequence is as follows: TGCGCCAGCAGCCCCCTCCCGCGGAAAGTGAACACTGAAGCTTTCTTT.